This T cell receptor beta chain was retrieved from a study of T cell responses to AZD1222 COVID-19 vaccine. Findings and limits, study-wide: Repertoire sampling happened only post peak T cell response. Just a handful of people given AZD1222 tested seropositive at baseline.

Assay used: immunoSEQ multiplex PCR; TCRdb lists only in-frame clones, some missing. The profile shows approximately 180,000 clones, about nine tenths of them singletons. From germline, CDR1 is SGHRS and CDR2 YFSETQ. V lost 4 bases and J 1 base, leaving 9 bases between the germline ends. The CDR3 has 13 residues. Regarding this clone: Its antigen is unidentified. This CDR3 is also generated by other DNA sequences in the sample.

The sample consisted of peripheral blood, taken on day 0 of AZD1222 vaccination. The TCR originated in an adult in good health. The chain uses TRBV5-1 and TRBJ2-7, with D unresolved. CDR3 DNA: TGCGCCAGCAGCCCCGGCGGTTCCTACGAGCAGTACTTC. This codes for CASSPGGSYEQYF.